This T cell receptor beta chain was captured by sequencing in a study of post-analysis software for immune sequencing data. Whole-study findings and limits: Strong co-clustering by F measure was evident for samples that had been prepared in the same batch. A significant reduction in normalized Chao1 diversity was observed in multiple sclerosis patients versus controls. Comparison of patients with controls showed about 5 TRBV segments more frequent in patients, TRBV5-6, TRBV5-1 and TRBV20-1 among them.

Prepared libraries of TCR beta cDNA carried unique molecular identifiers. It was from approximately 0.91 to 9.4 million T cells that about 540,000 cDNA molecules came. TCRdb used MiXCR to reprocess the PCR reads, holding one entry per CDR3 protein. Here the sample spans over 250,000 distinct CDR3 sequences, less than 40% being singletons. The V end lost 0 bases, the J end lost 8 bases, and 10 bases lay between the germline ends. There are 14 residues in the CDR3. This clonotype was counted a few times. Its target is unknown. This chain joins TRBV12-3 or TRBV12-4 and TRBJ2-2, with D unresolved. The clonotype comes from a girl aged 5-17 years with multiple sclerosis. Sample: blood. CDR3 sequence reads: CASSLASRAGELFF. As DNA, the CDR3 is TGTGCCAGCAGTTTAGCGTCCCGAGCGGGGGAGCTGTTTTTT.